Each of the 32 T cell receptor beta chains below was sequenced from the same sample in a study of CXCR3-negative and CXCR3-positive naive CD8 T cells. The TRB libraries of cDNA were built by UMI-labeled 5' RACE. TCRdb re-called the 5' RACE reads and catalogs CDR3 proteins one per entry, DNA excluded. Here the sample table reports over 70,000 distinct CDR3 sequences. Sequencing used naive CXCR3- CD8+ T cells from blood. Sample subset: CD45RO-CCR7+CD27+CD95- naive CD8+ T cells lacking CXCR3 (TNR3-). These TCRs come from a human donor in good health. Some clones in this sample may be carry-over from other donors' samples.

The genes are TRBV4-1 and TRBJ2-2. The CDR3 contains 14 residues. From germline, CDR1 is MGHRA and CDR2 YSYEKL. The CDR3 sequence: CASSPGFYTGELFF.

The CDR3 sequence is CASSLDTGELFF. This chain uses TRBV7-9 with TRBJ2-2. The CDR3 consists of 12 residues. Per germline, CDR1 SEHNR and CDR2 FQNEAQ (reference sequence).

The chain couples TRBV29-1 to TRBJ2-5; the D call from TCRdb, TRBD2, cannot be confirmed without DNA. Germline assignment: CDR1 SQVTM and CDR2 ANQGSEA. This CDR3 has 15 residues. CDR3 protein: CSVELAGDYQETQYF.

CDR3 region: CASSLRQLVGQETQYF. The genes are TRBV7-6 and TRBJ2-5. CDR1 and CDR2 (germline): SGHVS, FNYEAQ. This CDR3 contains 16 residues.

The V gene is TRBV6-5, the J gene TRBJ2-1; TCRdb's D gene call, TRBD2, goes unchecked for lack of DNA. The CDR3 has 16 residues. In germline, CDR1 is MNHEY, CDR2 SVGAGI. The CDR3 reads CASSRLAGGSYNEQFF.

V and J are TRBV12-3 or TRBV12-4 and TRBJ2-5; TCRdb's D call, TRBD2, is unchecked because there is no DNA. The CDR3 runs 12 residues. The CDR3 protein is CASNSGGETQYF.

The chain joins TRBV28 to TRBJ2-7. The CDR3 sequence is 11 residues long. In germline, CDR1 is MDHEN, CDR2 SYDVKM. The CDR3 here is CASSLFPFLYF.

The chain combines TRBV20-1 with TRBJ2-7. CDR1 and CDR2 from the germline V gene are DFQATT and SNEGSKA (reference sequence). This CDR3 has 14 amino acids. This CDR3 is CSARDVRDTYEQYF.

The chain combines TRBV7-2 with TRBJ2-5; with no DNA, the TCRdb D assignment of TRBD2 cannot be verified. Germline lookup yields CDR1 SGHTA and CDR2 FQGNSA. The CDR3 has 16 residues. CDR3 region: CASSLTWTSRQETQYF.

The chain joins TRBV7-3 to TRBJ2-1; TCRdb designates TRBD2, a call that cannot be tested without DNA. Germline assignment: CDR1 SGHTA and CDR2 FQGTGA. This CDR3 spans 13 amino acids. The CDR3 is CASSFVARNEQFF. The full variable domain, rest sourced from reference TRBV7-3 and TRBJ2-1, is GAGVSQTPSNKVTEKGKYVELRCDPISGHTALYWYRQSLGQGPEFLIYFQGTGAADDSGLPNDRFFAVRPEGSVSTLKIQRTERGDSAVYLCASSFVARNEQFFGPGTRLTVL.

V and J are TRBV6-5 and TRBJ2-1. The germline CDR1 and CDR2 sequences are MNHEY and SVGAGI. This CDR3 comprises 13 residues. The CDR3 sequence is CASSYSHYNEQFF.

This chain joins TRBV29-1 and TRBJ2-5; TCRdb's D call of TRBD1 is untestable without DNA. CDR3 length equals 14 residues. CDR1 and CDR2 from the germline V gene are SQVTM and ANQGSEA. The CDR3 reads CSVIQGATGETQYF.

The chain couples TRBV28 to TRBJ2-5; TCRdb calls TRBD1, which cannot be checked without DNA. CDR3 size: 14 residues. CDR1 and CDR2 from the germline V gene are MDHEN and SYDVKM. CDR3 residues: CASSSGTAQETQYF.

The chain is built from TRBV15 and TRBJ1-4; the TRBD1 assignment by TCRdb is unverifiable without DNA. This CDR3 spans 13 amino acids. Germline assignment: CDR1 LNHNV and CDR2 YYDKDF (reference sequence). The CDR3: CATEDRVNEKLFF.

The genes are TRBV7-3 and TRBJ2-3; the TCRdb call, TRBD2, lacks DNA for checking. Germline lookup yields CDR1 SGHTA and CDR2 FQGTGA. The CDR3 runs to 15 residues. The CDR3 reads CASSLTSGGTDTQYF. The complete variable domain, with remaining parts taken from reference TRBV7-3 and TRBJ2-3, reads GAGVSQTPSNKVTEKGKYVELRCDPISGHTALYWYRQSLGQGPEFLIYFQGTGAADDSGLPNDRFFAVRPEGSVSTLKIQRTERGDSAVYLCASSLTSGGTDTQYFGPGTRLTVL.

The chain links TRBV7-9 to TRBJ2-5; as DNA is missing, the TRBD2 call by TCRdb cannot be tested. The CDR3 is 14 residues long. Germline loops: CDR1 SEHNR, CDR2 FQNEAQ (reference sequence). The CDR3: CASSPSGRLETQYF.

The chain joins TRBV12-3 or TRBV12-4 to TRBJ2-3; the TRBD2 assignment by TCRdb is unverifiable without DNA. The length of the CDR3 is 15 residues. CDR3 sequence reads: CASSGLAGNTDTQYF.

The V and J genes are TRBV29-1 and TRBJ2-5; TCRdb designates TRBD1, a call that cannot be tested without DNA. CDR1 and CDR2 from the germline V gene are SQVTM and ANQGSEA. This CDR3 has 16 amino acids. The CDR3: CSVDAGGSYPGETQYF.

The chain carries TRBV20-1 and TRBJ2-5; TCRdb selects TRBD2, and the lack of DNA leaves this call unchecked. CDR1 is DFQATT and CDR2 is SNEGSKA in the germline V gene (reference sequence). The CDR3 runs to 14 residues. CDR3 amino acids: CSARAGTSQETQYF.

This sequence joins TRBV27 and TRBJ2-3. Germline CDR1 reads MNHEY; CDR2 reads SMNVEV (reference sequence). The CDR3 runs to 12 residues. CDR3: CASSPHTDTQYF.

J is TRBJ2-7 and V is TRBV7-6. The CDR3 totals 13 residues. CDR1 and CDR2 (germline): SGHVS, FNYEAQ. The CDR3 spells CASSMGMFDEQYF.

CDR3 sequence reads: CSVYGREGAGELFF. The chain is built from TRBV29-1 and TRBJ2-2; the TRBD2 assignment by TCRdb is unverifiable without DNA. The CDR3 sequence is 14 residues long. The germline CDR1 and CDR2 sequences are SQVTM and ANQGSEA.

V gene TRBV28 combines with J gene TRBJ2-7; no DNA is available, so the TRBD1 call from TCRdb remains unchecked. The CDR3 contains 13 residues. Germline lookup yields CDR1 MDHEN and CDR2 SYDVKM. CDR3 amino acids: CASRRTVTYEQYF.

The chain uses TRBV5-1 and TRBJ2-2; TCRdb names TRBD2, which stays unverified in the absence of DNA. Germline-derived CDR1 and CDR2 are SGHRS and YFSETQ. The CDR3 has 13 amino acids. CDR3: CASTEGNTGELFF.

This chain connects TRBV12-3 or TRBV12-4 to TRBJ2-1. This CDR3 region has 14 residues. The CDR3: CASSMRESYNEQFF.

The V call is TRBV19, the J call TRBJ2-3. CDR1 and CDR2 from the germline V gene are LNHDA and SQIVND (reference sequence). This CDR3 has 14 residues. The CDR3 loop is CASSWNGGSDTQYF. The full variable domain, in which reference TRBV19 and TRBJ2-3 provide the parts outside the CDR3, is DGGITQSPKYLFRKEGQNVTLSCEQNLNHDAMYWYRQDPGQGLRLIYYSQIVNDFQKGDIAEGYSVSREKKESFPLTVTSAQKNPTAFYLCASSWNGGSDTQYFGPGTRLTVL.

The chain uses TRBV5-1 and TRBJ2-7; the D call of TRBD1 rests on TCRdb alone, since no DNA is present to check it. The CDR3 totals 15 residues. In germline, CDR1 is SGHRS, CDR2 YFSETQ. The CDR3 region is CASSPPRTESYEQYF.

J is TRBJ2-2 and V is TRBV11-2; TCRdb selects TRBD1, and the lack of DNA leaves this call unchecked. In germline, CDR1 is SGHAT, CDR2 FQNNGV. The CDR3 contains 19 residues. The CDR3 sequence: CASSFPRQGGREDTGELFF.

This chain joins TRBV7-9 and TRBJ2-1; TCRdb picks TRBD1, but there is no DNA to check that call. This CDR3 spans 16 amino acids. Per germline, CDR1 SEHNR and CDR2 FQNEAQ (reference sequence). The chain's CDR3 is CASSPGQGRDYNEQFF.

The J gene is TRBJ2-5, the V gene TRBV7-6. CDR1 is SGHVS and CDR2 is FNYEAQ in the germline V gene. CDR3 length: 14 amino acids. The CDR3 sequence: CASSLPGSQETQYF. Full variable domain (missing parts from reference TRBV7-6 and TRBJ2-5): GAGVSQSPRYKVTKRGQDVALRCDPISGHVSLYWYRQALGQGPEFLTYFNYEAQQDKSGLPNDRFSAERPEGSISTLTIQRTEQRDSAMYRCASSLPGSQETQYFGPGTRLLVL.

The V gene is TRBV4-3, the J gene TRBJ1-2; TCRdb picks TRBD1, but there is no DNA to check that call. CDR3 length: 16 residues. From germline, CDR1 is LGHNA and CDR2 YSLEER. The CDR3 is CASSQDPLQFRYGYTF.

The chain has TRBV6-5 and TRBJ2-1. This CDR3 comprises 15 residues. The V gene's germline CDR1 is MNHEY and CDR2 SVGAGI. CDR3: CASRPTESSYNEQFF.